The 26 T cell receptor beta chains given below trace back to one sample, sequenced in a study of blood T cells in healthy people across ages. A second PCR of roughly 7 to 11 cycles used a sample-barcoded 5' primer and a J-beta primer mix. TCRdb ran MiXCR on the 5' RACE reads and lists one entry per CDR3 protein. The sample shows over 450,000 distinct CDR3 sequences, approximately 25% of them seen only once. These data also featured in a second study, about T cells of mothers and their children.

Sequenced sample: blood. These receptors originate from a boy between 10 and 17 years old in good health.

The chain links TRBV6-2 or TRBV6-3 to TRBJ2-1, with TRBD2 as a possible D gene (6 bases). The germline V gene has CDR1 MNHEY and CDR2 SVGEGT. The V and J ends lost 7 bases and 0 bases respectively, with 10 bases between them. CDR3 size: 14 residues. CDR3 region: CASTGGSSYNEQFF. Here the CDR3 DNA reads TGTGCCAGCACCGGGGGTAGCTCCTACAATGAGCAGTTCTTC.

The chain carries TRBV6-2 or TRBV6-3 and TRBJ1-5, with D tentatively TRBD1 (6 bases). CDR1 and CDR2 (germline): MNHEY, SVGEGT. The ends were cut back, 7 bases at V and 2 bases at J, with 24 bases in the middle. This CDR3 has 18 residues. DNA of the CDR3: TGTGCCAGCACCCACCCCAGGCCCGAGGGGGTTTGCAATCAGCCCCAGCATTTT. This translates into CASTHPRPEGVCNQPQHF.

This chain uses TRBV7-9 with TRBJ2-1; the D gene could be TRBD1 or TRBD2 (5 bases each). The germline V gene has CDR1 SEHNR and CDR2 FQNEAQ (reference sequence). Trimming cost V 7 bases and J 8 bases, with 15 bases left between them. The CDR3 consists of 13 residues. The CDR3 loop is CASKTDGAHEQFF. The CDR3 region has the DNA TGTGCCAGCAAGACCGACGGGGCCCATGAGCAGTTCTTC.

This rearrangement joins TRBV20-1 to TRBJ1-1; D remains ambiguous. There are 11 residues in the CDR3. With 1 base removed from V and 5 bases from J, the gap between germline ends came to 5 bases. Per the germline V gene, CDR1 is DFQATT and CDR2 is SNEGSKA (reference sequence). The CDR3 here is CSARGYTEAFF. Here the CDR3 DNA reads TGCAGTGCTAGAGGCTATACTGAAGCTTTCTTT.

There are a few counts of this clonotype. The chain uses TRBV6-6 and TRBJ2-5; 10 positions match TRBD1. V gave up 6 bases and J gave up 0 bases; unmatched junction bases: 7. CDR1 and CDR2 (germline): MNHNY, SVGAGI (reference sequence). The CDR3 has 16 residues. In DNA form, the CDR3 reads TGTGCCAGCAGGGCCTGGACAGGGGGAAACCAAGAGACCCAGTACTTC. It translates to CASRAWTGGNQETQYF.

CDR3 bases: TGCAGCGTGCGTTTACAGGGAGACGAGCAGTACTTC. Its translation is CSVRLQGDEQYF. V is TRBV29-1 and J is TRBJ2-7; D is perhaps TRBD1 (6 bases). The CDR3 has 12 amino acids. Trimming took off 6 bases at V and 5 bases at J, with 14 bases between the two ends. CDR1 and CDR2 (germline): SQVTM, ANQGSEA.

The J gene is TRBJ1-6, the V gene TRBV5-5; the D gene is possibly TRBD1 (5 bases). The CDR3 contains 17 residues. V lost 0 bases and J 2 bases, leaving 12 bases between the germline ends. Per the germline V gene, CDR1 is SGHKS and CDR2 is YYEKEE (reference sequence). CDR3 nucleotide sequence: TGTGCCAGCAGCTTGGAGGGGTCGAGCGCCTATAATTCACCCCTCCACTTT. Its protein is CASSLEGSSAYNSPLHF.

J is TRBJ1-6 and V is TRBV5-4; D is undetermined. Germline CDR1 and CDR2: SGHNT and YYREEE (reference sequence). The ends were cut back, 6 bases at V and 5 bases at J, with 12 bases in the middle. This CDR3 region has 14 residues. CDR3: CASTQDFHNSPLHF. The CDR3 DNA reads TGTGCCAGCACCCAGGATTTCCATAATTCACCCCTCCACTTT.

This clonotype was seen ten or more times. The chain carries TRBV5-5 and TRBJ2-7; no reliable D call. Per the germline V gene, CDR1 is SGHKS and CDR2 is YYEKEE (reference sequence). V was trimmed by 5 bases and J by 3 bases, leaving 18 bases between them. The CDR3 covers 15 residues. The CDR3 protein is CASRFGWAGLYEQYF. Here the CDR3 DNA reads TGTGCCAGCAGGTTCGGCTGGGCAGGCCTCTACGAGCAGTACTTC. Full variable domain (remainder filled in from reference TRBV5-5 and TRBJ2-7): DAGVTQSPTHLIKTRGQQVTLRCSPISGHKSVSWYQQVLGQGPQFIFQYYEKEERGRGNFPDRFSARQFPNYSSELNVNALLLGDSALYLCASRFGWAGLYEQYFGPGTRLTVT.

The chain carries TRBV6-5 and TRBJ2-7; D may correspond to TRBD1 or TRBD2 (5 bases each). Trimming left V 5 bases short and J 3 bases short, with 17 bases between. Germline V CDR1 and CDR2: MNHEY, SVGAGI. The CDR3 covers 15 residues. CDR3 coding DNA: TGTGCCAGCAGTCCCTCCGGGACCCCGGGCTACGAGCAGTACTTC. Amino acids: CASSPSGTPGYEQYF.

V is TRBV6-2 or TRBV6-3 and J is TRBJ2-5; 14 bases are a match to TRBD2. The better agreement between TRBJ2-7 and the DNA end casts doubt on the J call. This CDR3 spans 18 amino acids. The germline V gene has CDR1 MNHEY and CDR2 SVGEGT. The CDR3 nucleotides are TGTGCCAGCAGCCTCCCTGGACTAGCGGGAGGAATCTCCTACGAGCAGTACTTC. The encoded protein is CASSLPGLAGGISYEQYF.

There are many counts of this clonotype. The chain employs TRBV9 and TRBJ2-2; tentatively, D is TRBD1 (6 bases). Per the germline V gene, CDR1 is SGDLS and CDR2 is YYNGEE. V lost 4 bases, J lost 2 bases, and 12 bases lay in between. CDR3 size: 15 residues. CDR3 DNA sequence: TGTGCCAGCAGCCCAGGACAGATCAACACCGGGGAGCTGTTTTTT. Its protein is CASSPGQINTGELFF.

J is TRBJ2-5 and V is TRBV20-1; D might be TRBD2 (5 bases). TRBJ2-7 explains the end of the DNA better; the J call may be wrong. Germline CDR1 reads DFQATT; CDR2 reads SNEGSKA (reference sequence). CDR3 size: 13 residues. CDR3 in amino acids: CSARSGEPYEQYF. The CDR3 DNA follows: TGCAGTGCTAGGTCCGGGGAGCCCTACGAGCAGTACTTC.

The J gene is TRBJ2-3, the V gene TRBV2; 10 bases line up with TRBD2. Unmatched junction bases numbered 12, after V lost 1 base and J lost 2 bases. Germline values: CDR1 SNHLY, CDR2 FYNNEI. CDR3 length: 19 amino acids. The CDR3 DNA follows: TGTGCCAGCAGTGAAGTAAGAAGCGGGGGGGTAGTTACCACAGATACGCAGTATTTT. Amino acids: CASSEVRSGGVVTTDTQYF.

The chain links TRBV4-1 to TRBJ2-7; 7 positions match TRBD2. From germline, CDR1 is MGHRA and CDR2 YSYEKL. After removal of 4 bases from V and 0 bases from J, the junction contained 6 bases not matched to a gene. The CDR3 consists of 15 residues. This CDR3 is CASSLLAADSYEQYF. In DNA, the CDR3 is TGCGCCAGCAGCCTCCTAGCGGCTGACTCCTACGAGCAGTACTTC.

This clonotype was observed a handful of times. One base away lies a much larger clone, so this may be a sequencing read error. The V call is TRBV3-1, the J call TRBJ2-5, with 8 bases fitting TRBD2. This CDR3 region has 18 residues. Germline V lookup: CDR1 LGHDT, CDR2 YNNKEL (reference sequence). The CDR3 is CASSQGRWSGSDQEAQYF. The DNA for the CDR3 is TGTGCCAGCAGCCAAGGGAGATGGAGCGGGAGTGACCAAGAGGCCCAGTACTTC.

This clonotype was counted between two and nine times. V usage is TRBV29-1 and J usage is TRBJ2-5, with D possibly matching TRBD1 (5 bases). The J call is doubtful: the DNA matches TRBJ2-1 better. CDR3 length equals 14 residues. From germline, CDR1 is SQVTM and CDR2 ANQGSEA. The CDR3, as DNA: TGCAGCACTAACCGACAGCCCCCCTACAATGAGCAGTTCTTC. Translating gives CSTNRQPPYNEQFF.

J is TRBJ1-2 and V is TRBV6-1; D gene unclear. Germline CDR1 and CDR2: MNHNS and SASEGT. V lost 7 bases, J lost 7 bases, and 28 bases lay in between. This CDR3 comprises 17 residues. CDR3: CASKSLGGQLKKAGYTF. The CDR3 bases are TGTGCCAGCAAATCCTTAGGCGGGCAACTGAAGAAAGCTGGCTACACCTTC.

A few counts support this clonotype. The chain has TRBV28 and TRBJ1-3; D is possibly TRBD1 (6 bases). Trimming stripped 3 bases from V and 2 bases from J, with 14 bases between. This CDR3 region has 16 residues. Germline V gene lookup returns CDR1 MDHEN and CDR2 SYDVKM. In DNA, the CDR3 is TGTGCCAGCAGTTTCCTGGACAGTTTCCCTGGAAACACCATATATTTT. Its translation: CASSFLDSFPGNTIYF.

This clonotype was detected only a few times. The genes are TRBV4-3 and TRBJ2-3; D possibly matches TRBD1 or TRBD2 (5 bases each). The V gene's germline CDR1 is LGHNA and CDR2 YSLEER. The CDR3 is made up of 15 amino acids. Trimming removed 1 base at V and 2 bases at J, with 10 bases between. The CDR3 DNA follows: TGCGCCAGCAGCCAAGTGGGGACCCTCACAGATACGCAGTATTTT. Amino acids: CASSQVGTLTDTQYF.

The chain links TRBV11-2 to TRBJ2-5; 10 nucleotides align to TRBD2. Per the germline V gene, CDR1 is SGHAT and CDR2 is FQNNGV. With V trimmed by 3 bases and J by 4 bases, 8 bases remained unmatched. The CDR3 runs 16 residues. The CDR3 coding sequence is TGTGCCAGCAGCTTTTCCGGGACTAGCGCGATAGAGACCCAGTACTTC. Its translation: CASSFSGTSAIETQYF. Full variable domain (remainder filled in from reference TRBV11-2 and TRBJ2-5): EAGVAQSPRYKIIEKRQSVAFWCNPISGHATLYWYQQILGQGPKLLIQFQNNGVVDDSQLPKDRFSAERLKGVDSTLKIQPAKLEDSAVYLCASSFSGTSAIETQYFGPGTRLLVL.

The chain joins TRBV6-6 to TRBJ2-7; D possibly matches TRBD1 or TRBD2 (6 bases each). This CDR3 has 15 residues. Per germline, CDR1 MNHNY and CDR2 SVGAGI (reference sequence). V dropped 2 bases and J dropped 3 bases, with 14 bases sitting between them. This chain's CDR3 is CASSYVWGRDYEQYF. In nucleotides, the CDR3 is TGTGCCAGCAGTTACGTCTGGGGGCGGGACTACGAGCAGTACTTC.

This clonotype has a count of ten or more. V usage is TRBV9 and J usage is TRBJ2-3, with 10 bases lining up with TRBD1. The CDR3 is 15 residues long. Losses at the gene ends were 3 bases for V and 1 base for J; bases not matched to a gene: 2. CDR1 SGDLS and CDR2 YYNGEE come from the germline V gene. The CDR3 loop is CASSAGQGRTDTQYF. The CDR3 nucleotides are TGTGCCAGCAGCGCGGGACAGGGGCGCACAGATACGCAGTATTTT.

The chain uses TRBV5-1 and TRBJ1-4; 7 positions agree with TRBD1. The trim removed 4 bases at V and 6 bases at J, leaving 15 bases unmatched. The germline V gene encodes CDR1 SGHRS and CDR2 YFSETQ. The CDR3 totals 17 residues. CDR3 bases: TGCGCCAGCAGCCCGGTGGGACAAGGGACAGTCGATGAAAAACTGTTTTTT. Amino acid sequence: CASSPVGQGTVDEKLFF.

The genes are TRBV19 and TRBJ2-1; D might be TRBD2 (5 bases). In germline, CDR1 is LNHDA, CDR2 SQIVND (reference sequence). The length of the CDR3 is 16 residues. V lost 1 base to trimming and J lost 0 bases, with 10 bases between them. CDR3 DNA sequence: TGTGCCAGTAGTATAGTGGAGGTCCCCTCCTACAATGAGCAGTTCTTC. Amino acid sequence: CASSIVEVPSYNEQFF.

This clonotype came up many times. V usage is TRBV5-4 and J usage is TRBJ1-4, with a tentative D call TRBD1 (5 bases). This CDR3 has 17 amino acids. The germline gives CDR1 SGHNT, CDR2 YYREEE (reference sequence). With 5 bases removed from V and 0 bases from J, the gap between germline ends came to 17 bases. CDR3 loop: CASSFSRQNPTNEKLFF. The CDR3 region has the DNA TGTGCCAGCAGTTTTTCTCGACAGAACCCAACTAATGAAAAACTGTTTTTT.